Listed below are T cell receptor beta chains from one sample, sequenced in a study of identical twins. TCRdb independently ran MiXCR on the 5' RACE reads; one entry per CDR3 protein. Of approximately 690,000 distinct CDR3 sequences listed, 5.5% to 6.5% are singletons. The sample consisted of naive T cells sorted from blood. The receptors stem from a man aged 18 to 35 in good health. The CDR3 runs from the conserved cysteine through the conserved F or W. The D gene is left open where the match is weak. Size tells how often a clone was seen (once, few, many) or the class of an expanded clone, and some rows leave it out.

V	size	J	D	CDR3	DNA
TRBV5-1	few	TRBJ1-2	NA	CASSDLAGYTF	TGCGCCAGCAGCGATCTGGCTGGCTACACCTTC
TRBV28	many	TRBJ2-7	NA	CASSFVVGSGLEQYF	TGTGCCAGCAGTTTTGTCGTGGGTTCGGGCCTCGAGCAGTACTTC
TRBV10-2	many	TRBJ2-1	TRBD1	CASNPGQGGNEQFF	TGCGCCAGCAACCCGGGACAGGGGGGTAATGAGCAGTTCTTC
TRBV29-1	many	TRBJ2-2	NA	CSVVGHRGVGELFF	TGCAGCGTTGTGGGACACAGAGGAGTCGGGGAGCTGTTTTTT
TRBV29-1	NA	TRBJ2-7	TRBD2	CSVGGPGLAGVGSYEQYF	TGCAGCGTTGGGGGACCGGGACTAGCGGGAGTCGGGAGCTACGAGCAGTACTTC
TRBV19	few	TRBJ2-1	NA	CASSPFEGAWSSYNEQFF	TGTGCCAGTAGCCCCTTTGAAGGGGCCTGGAGCTCCTACAATGAGCAGTTCTTC
TRBV16	many	TRBJ1-1	NA	CASSQSQGTTEAFF	TGTGCCAGCAGCCAATCCCAGGGAACCACTGAAGCTTTCTTT
TRBV6-2/TRBV6-3	few	TRBJ2-1	TRBD2	CASSSNRVGTSGSQNEQFF	TGTGCCAGCAGTTCGAACCGCGTGGGGACTAGCGGGAGTCAGAATGAGCAGTTCTTC
TRBV5-1	many	TRBJ1-2	NA	CASSLGRRAGYTF	TGCGCCAGCAGCTTGGGAAGAAGGGCTGGCTACACCTTC
TRBV9	many	TRBJ1-6	NA	CASSVAPVSAGSPLHF	TGTGCCAGCAGCGTAGCTCCGGTTAGCGCAGGATCACCCCTCCACTTT
TRBV7-9	few	TRBJ2-7	NA	CASSFGGSRYEQYF	TGTGCCAGCAGCTTTGGGGGGTCCCGCTACGAGCAGTACTTC
TRBV3-1	few	TRBJ1-4	NA	CASSQVSGDEKLFF	TGTGCCAGCAGCCAAGTCTCGGGAGACGAAAAACTGTTTTTT
TRBV6-5	few	TRBJ2-5	NA	CASSYSGTGVSTQYF	TGTGCCAGCAGTTACTCGGGGACGGGTGTTTCGACCCAGTACTTC
TRBV10-3	many	TRBJ2-5	NA	CAISGAGVGETQYF	TGTGCCATCAGTGGAGCAGGGGTGGGTGAGACCCAGTACTTC
TRBV12-3/TRBV12-4	few	TRBJ2-1	TRBD2	CASRIRRGAGEGNEQFF	TGTGCCAGCCGAATCCGACGGGGCGCGGGAGAAGGGAATGAGCAGTTCTTC
TRBV20-1	NA	TRBJ2-4	NA	CSALGKDIQYF	TGCAGTGCCCTGGGGAAAGACATTCAGTACTTC
TRBV6-5	many	TRBJ2-7	NA	CASSSPGQHYEQYF	TGTGCCAGCAGTTCGCCGGGACAACATTACGAGCAGTACTTC
TRBV15	many	TRBJ1-5	TRBD1	CATSRALGQGGEPQHF	TGTGCCACCAGCAGAGCTTTGGGACAGGGAGGGGAGCCCCAGCATTTT
TRBV12-3/TRBV12-4	many	TRBJ1-5	TRBD1	CASSLRTGADQPQHF	TGTGCCAGCAGCTTACGGACAGGGGCCGATCAGCCCCAGCATTTT
TRBV24-1	many	TRBJ2-1	TRBD1	CATSDHPGTGYNEQFF	TGTGCCACCAGTGATCATCCCGGGACAGGGTACAATGAGCAGTTCTTC
TRBV29-1	few	TRBJ1-2	NA	CSVAARGQDYGYTF	TGCAGCGTTGCGGCGCGGGGGCAGGACTATGGCTACACCTTC
TRBV12-3/TRBV12-4	few	TRBJ2-1	TRBD2	CASRRHPGLALSYNEQFF	TGTGCCAGCAGACGCCACCCGGGACTAGCTCTCTCCTACAATGAGCAGTTCTTC
TRBV5-1	few	TRBJ2-5	NA	CASSLAVSQETQYF	TGCGCCAGCAGCTTGGCCGTTTCCCAAGAGACCCAGTACTTC
TRBV29-1	many	TRBJ2-5	TRBD1	CSGGQARETQYF	TGCAGTGGGGGACAGGCACGGGAGACCCAGTACTTC
TRBV4-3	many	TRBJ2-7	NA	CASSQVRQNPSYEQYF	TGCGCCAGCAGCCAAGTCCGACAGAATCCCTCCTACGAGCAGTACTTC
TRBV29-1	NA	TRBJ1-2	TRBD1	CSASGQGILGYTF	TGCAGCGCCTCGGGACAGGGGATTTTGGGCTACACCTTC
TRBV5-1	NA	TRBJ2-7	TRBD1	CASSTGGTSYEQYF	TGCGCCAGCAGCACAGGGGGAACCTCTTACGAGCAGTACTTC
TRBV5-5	many	TRBJ2-7	TRBD2	CANSPTSGRGSEQYF	TGTGCCAACAGCCCGACTAGCGGGAGAGGAAGCGAGCAGTACTTC
TRBV5-1	NA	TRBJ2-3	TRBD2	CASSLTLAGSTDTQYF	TGCGCCAGCAGCTTGACCCTAGCGGGATCCACAGATACGCAGTATTTT
TRBV29-1	few	TRBJ1-2	NA	CSVERQGRHYGYTF	TGCAGCGTTGAGCGGCAGGGGAGGCACTATGGCTACACCTTC
TRBV5-1	many	TRBJ1-1	NA	CASTTGGGKGTEAFF	TGCGCCAGCACCACAGGAGGAGGAAAGGGGACTGAAGCTTTCTTT
TRBV27	NA	TRBJ1-1	NA	CASSYSKGGGGTEAFF	TGTGCCAGCAGTTATTCCAAAGGGGGAGGGGGCACTGAAGCTTTCTTT